The 22 T cell receptor beta chains reported below all come from one sample, sequenced in a study of a mutant IDH1 vaccine in newly diagnosed glioma (dated by TCRdb to the early 2020s). What this sample's time point label stands for: week 35, safety follow-up. Every vaccine dose consisted of 300 ug of a 20-mer mutant IDH1 peptide in Montanide, administered subcutaneously together with topical imiquimod. The receptor library was made with the immunoSEQ multiplex PCR assay. The table was pulled from immuneACCESS by TCRdb, which kept in-frame rearrangements only. Such tables lose some clones; where checked, under half of the loss comes from unresolved V genes, and the rest has no known cause. This sample gives fewer than 30,000 clones in total; less than 85% of them show up just once. The top ten clones comprise 30% to 35% of the sample. Their antigens are not known. This specimen was PBMCs, taken from a glioma patient whose treatment included an IDH1 peptide vaccine. Receptors were obtained from a man younger than 45 with glioma.

DNA of the CDR3: TGTGCCAGCAGTGAACAGGGGGCTGTCTCCTACGAGCAGTACTTC. This encodes CASSEQGAVSYEQYF. V is TRBV2 and J is TRBJ2-7; 8 bases agree with TRBD1. The CDR3 is 15 residues long. The V gene's germline CDR1 is SNHLY and CDR2 FYNNEI. V lost 2 bases to trimming and J lost 0 bases; unmatched junction nucleotides: 3.

In its sample, this clone was seen once. The chain combines TRBV7-9 with TRBJ2-3; 10 bases are a match to TRBD1. Trimming removed 5 bases from V and 2 bases from J; junction bases left unmatched: 4. The CDR3 runs to 15 residues. CDR1 is SEHNR and CDR2 is FQNEAQ in the germline V gene (reference sequence). In DNA form, the CDR3 reads TGTGCCAGCAGCCCGACAGGGGGCCACACAGATACGCAGTATTTT. Translating it yields CASSPTGGHTDTQYF.

CDR3 in amino acids: CASSELRGGTGESTDTQYF. CDR3 sequence (DNA): TGTGCCAGCAGTGAACTCAGGGGGGGAACAGGGGAGAGCACAGATACGCAGTATTTT. The V call is TRBV6-1, the J call TRBJ2-3; D may match TRBD1 or TRBD2 (7 bases each). The CDR3 extends over 19 amino acids. The ends were cut back, 2 bases at V and 0 bases at J, with 21 bases in the middle. Looked up from germline, CDR1 is MNHNS and CDR2 is SASEGT.

This rearrangement joins TRBV5-6 to TRBJ1-1; weak D call: TRBD1 (5 bases). V was trimmed by 3 bases and J by 11 bases, leaving 14 bases between them. Germline assignment: CDR1 SGHDT and CDR2 YYEEEE. The CDR3 consists of 12 residues. The CDR3 coding sequence is TGTGCCAGCAGCTCGGGGGGGGTAGCGGCTTTCTTT. Protein product: CASSSGGVAAFF.

The chain links TRBV5-1 to TRBJ2-7; no clear D. CDR3 length: 16 residues. The V end lost 4 bases, the J end lost 3 bases, and 20 bases lay between the germline ends. Per the germline V gene, CDR1 is SGHRS and CDR2 is YFSETQ. CDR3 sequence reads: CASSPGRAPQSYEQYF. The DNA of the CDR3 is TGCGCCAGCAGCCCCGGACGGGCCCCTCAAAGCTACGAGCAGTACTTC.

This clone was counted a few times. This chain uses TRBV5-6 with TRBJ2-7, with 8 bases lining up with TRBD1. Germline-derived CDR1 and CDR2 are SGHDT and YYEEEE. CDR3 size: 15 residues. The trim removed 3 bases at V and 2 bases at J, leaving 7 bases unmatched. CDR3 bases: TGTGCCAGCAGCTCACAGGGGGTACGGGCCTACGAGCAGTACTTC. This codes for CASSSQGVRAYEQYF.

The CDR3 region has the DNA TGTGCCAGCAGCTTCCGGGACAGATACGAGCAGTACTTC. Translating gives CASSFRDRYEQYF. The chain carries TRBV5-5 and TRBJ2-7; 7 nucleotides match TRBD1. V lost 2 bases to trimming and J lost 4 bases; unmatched junction nucleotides: 3. CDR3 length: 13 amino acids. Germline lookup yields CDR1 SGHKS and CDR2 YYEKEE (reference sequence).

J is TRBJ2-1 and V is TRBV4-3, with 9 bases fitting TRBD2. The CDR3 is 14 residues long. V gave up 1 base and J gave up 8 bases; unmatched junction bases: 3. The V gene's germline CDR1 is LGHNA and CDR2 YSLEER. In DNA, the CDR3 is TGCGCCAGCAGCCAAGGGCGGGGGGGCTATGAGCAGTTCTTC. Protein sequence: CASSQGRGGYEQFF.

This clone was seen a few times. The chain carries TRBV6-1 and TRBJ2-5; TRBD1 is a possible D gene (6 bases). This CDR3 has 14 amino acids. Trimming took off 4 bases at V and 5 bases at J, with 14 bases between the two ends. Germline assignment: CDR1 MNHNS and CDR2 SASEGT. DNA of the CDR3: TGTGCCAGCAGTGGGTTCAGGGGAATGGAGACCCAGTACTTC. It yields the protein CASSGFRGMETQYF.

The chain carries TRBV6-6 and TRBJ2-2, with 11 bases identical to TRBD1. The V segment lost 7 bases and the J segment 7 bases; nucleotides outside the gene matches: 11. There are 16 residues in the CDR3. Germline loops: CDR1 MNHNY, CDR2 SVGAGI (reference sequence). For the CDR3, the DNA is TGTGCCAGCATAAATACTCGGACAGGGGGCTTCGGGGAGCTGTTTTTT. Amino acid sequence: CASINTRTGGFGELFF.

V usage is TRBV19 and J usage is TRBJ2-2; D tentatively fits TRBD1 or TRBD2 (5 bases each). The CDR3 covers 15 residues. From germline, CDR1 is LNHDA and CDR2 SQIVND (reference sequence). V was clipped by 5 bases and J by 5 bases, with 15 bases between them. The CDR3 loop is CASSGGSDPTGELFF. CDR3 coding DNA: TGTGCCAGTAGTGGGGGTAGCGACCCAACCGGGGAGCTGTTTTTT.

This sequence joins TRBV30 and TRBJ2-1, with D hard to call. Looked up from germline, CDR1 is GTSNPN and CDR2 is SVGIG (reference sequence). The CDR3 is made up of 11 amino acids. The V end lost 8 bases, the J end lost 6 bases, and 11 bases lay between the germline ends. Here the CDR3 reads CADPPVNEQFF. CDR3 bases: TGTGCCGACCCCCCCGTCAATGAGCAGTTCTTC. Based on the CDR3 plus reference TRBV30 and TRBJ2-1, the full variable domain is SQTIHQWPATLVQPVGSPLSLECTVEGTSNPNLYWYRQAAGRGLQLLFYSVGIGQISSEVPQNLSASRPQDRQFILSSKKLLLSDSGFYLCADPPVNEQFFGPGTRLTVL.

This clone appeared a single time. The chain uses TRBV5-6 and TRBJ2-1, with 8 bases fitting TRBD1. With V trimmed by 2 bases and J by 0 bases, 7 bases remained unmatched. This CDR3 has 17 residues. The germline gives CDR1 SGHDT, CDR2 YYEEEE. The CDR3: CASSFRTGSASYNEQFF. The CDR3 nucleotides are TGTGCCAGCAGCTTTCGGACAGGGTCAGCCTCCTACAATGAGCAGTTCTTC.

The rearrangement links TRBV4-1 to TRBJ1-5, with unresolved D. V gave up 4 bases and J gave up 3 bases, with 16 bases separating them. From germline, CDR1 is MGHRA and CDR2 YSYEKL. The CDR3 runs to 16 residues. CDR3 residues: CASSPFKLTPNQPQHF. As DNA, the CDR3 is TGCGCCAGCAGCCCATTCAAATTGACACCCAATCAGCCCCAGCATTTT.

The chain recombines TRBV12-5 with TRBJ2-3, with D hard to call. The CDR3 is 11 amino acids. The germline V gene encodes CDR1 LGHNT and CDR2 FRNRAP. Trimming cost V 6 bases and J 4 bases, with 5 bases left between them. In nucleotides, the CDR3 is TGTGCTAGTGGCAGCGCAGATACGCAGTATTTT. It specifies CASGSADTQYF.

The chain uses TRBV7-3 and TRBJ2-7; 9 bases match TRBD2. The CDR3 contains 14 residues. J was trimmed by 4 bases and V by 1 base; bases with no gene match: 2. Germline V lookup: CDR1 SGHTA, CDR2 FQGTGA. CDR3 loop: CASSLSGGGYEQYF. CDR3 nucleotide sequence: TGTGCCAGCAGCTTAAGCGGGGGGGGTTACGAGCAGTACTTC.

This clone is labeled medium-sized. V is TRBV5-1 and J is TRBJ2-1; 7 bases map to TRBD2. Germline V gives CDR1 SGHRS, CDR2 YFSETQ. With V trimmed by 0 bases and J by 5 bases, 8 bases remained unmatched. The CDR3 extends over 16 amino acids. The CDR3 region has the DNA TGCGCCAGCAGCTTGGTGCTAGCGGAGTTCCACAATGAGCAGTTCTTC. Protein product: CASSLVLAEFHNEQFF. Full variable domain (missing parts from reference TRBV5-1 and TRBJ2-1): KAGVTQTPRYLIKTRGQQVTLSCSPISGHRSVSWYQQTPGQGLQFLFEYFSETQRNKGNFPGRFSGRQFSNSRSEMNVSTLELGDSALYLCASSLVLAEFHNEQFFGPGTRLTVL.

The CDR3 sequence is CASSFSLGANVLTF. CDR3 sequence (DNA): TGTGCCAGCAGTTTCTCTCTTGGGGCCAACGTCCTGACTTTC. V gene TRBV27 combines with J gene TRBJ2-6; no definite D call. Germline CDR1 reads MNHEY; CDR2 reads SMNVEV (reference sequence). V was pared by 3 bases and J by 3 bases, with 6 bases between. CDR3 length equals 14 residues.

V is TRBV7-2 and J is TRBJ1-4, with 7 bases aligning to TRBD1. This CDR3 is 15 amino acids long. The ends lost 5 bases at V and 8 bases at J; junction bases unmatched: 11. From germline, CDR1 is SGHTA and CDR2 FQGNSA. CDR3 sequence (DNA): TGTGCCAGCAGCGGTCGACAGGGAGGTTGGGAAAAACTGTTTTTT. It is translated as CASSGRQGGWEKLFF. Full variable domain (rest looked up from reference TRBV7-2 and TRBJ1-4): GAGVSQSPSNKVTEKGKDVELRCDPISGHTALYWYRQSLGQGLEFLIYFQGNSAPDKSGLPSDRFSAERTGGSVSTLTIQRTQQEDSAVYLCASSGRQGGWEKLFFGSGTQLSVL.

This chain uses TRBV4-1 with TRBJ2-1; 7 bases agree with TRBD2. V shed 0 bases and J 7 bases; nucleotides not matched to a gene: 6. This CDR3 has 15 residues. Germline V gene data show CDR1 as MGHRA and CDR2 as YSYEKL. DNA for the CDR3: TGCGCCAGCAGCCAAGAAAGCGGGACTCATAATGAGCAGTTCTTC. Translating it yields CASSQESGTHNEQFF.

The CDR3 region has the DNA TGCGCCAGCAAACAGGAGGCGGCAGGAGAGCAGTACTTC. Translated, it gives CASKQEAAGEQYF. The V gene is TRBV5-1, the J gene TRBJ2-7; the D call may be TRBD1 or TRBD2 (5 bases each). The CDR3 length is 13 residues. Trimming removed 6 bases from V and 7 bases from J, with 17 bases in between. Per germline, CDR1 SGHRS and CDR2 YFSETQ.

This chain uses TRBV5-1 with TRBJ1-1, with no clear D. CDR1 and CDR2 from the germline V gene are SGHRS and YFSETQ. Trimming pared 0 bases from V and 3 bases from J, leaving 9 bases between. This CDR3 is built from 14 residues. CDR3 residues: CASSLDGPYTEAFF. The CDR3 DNA is TGCGCCAGCAGCTTGGACGGCCCTTACACTGAAGCTTTCTTT.